These T cell receptor beta chains were read from a single sample in a study of blood T cell repertoires in COVID-19. The assay was immunoSEQ multiplex PCR, and TCRdb's table has in-frame clones only and misses some. This table holds some 170,000 clones, over 75% found once. The source material was PBMCs or T cells enriched from blood (not recorded which). The source is a man aged 40-49 years who had recovered from COVID-19. Each CDR3 is given with its conserved first and last residue. The order of the fields is V gene, J gene, CDR3 length, D gene, clone size, CDR3 DNA, CDR3 protein. The D gene is left open where the match is weak. Clone size appears in some rows only: once, few, many, or a class for an expanded clone.

V: TRBV11-2; J: TRBJ1-4; length: 15; D: -; size: -; DNA: TGTGCCAGCAGCCCCGGCCAGGGTGCAAATGAAAAACTGTTTTTT; CDR3: CASSPGQGANEKLFF
V: TRBV2; J: TRBJ1-4; length: 16; D: TRBD1; size: -; DNA: TGTGCCAGCAGTGAAAGTAGACAGGGGACCGGAGGGAAACTGTTTTTT; CDR3: CASSESRQGTGGKLFF
V: TRBV5-1; J: TRBJ2-5; length: 14; D: TRBD2; size: -; DNA: TGCGCCAGCAGCACCGGGACTAGCGAGGAGACCCAGTACTTC; CDR3: CASSTGTSEETQYF
V: TRBV5-5; J: TRBJ1-4; length: 15; D: -; size: -; DNA: TGTGCCAGCGAGGCAGGGGCGTCAACTAATGAAAAACTGTTTTTT; CDR3: CASEAGASTNEKLFF
V: TRBV5-6; J: TRBJ2-3; length: 15; D: -; size: -; DNA: TGTGCCAGCAGCTTCTGGCAGGGGACCACAGATACGCAGTATTTT; CDR3: CASSFWQGTTDTQYF
V: TRBV6-1; J: TRBJ1-2; length: 11; D: -; size: -; DNA: TGTGCCACGGGGGTGGGGCGTGACTACACCTTC; CDR3: CATGVGRDYTF
V: TRBV24-1; J: TRBJ2-1; length: 13; D: TRBD2; size: few; DNA: TGTGCCACCAGCAGCGGGGGCGGGGGTGAGCAGTTCTTC; CDR3: CATSSGGGGEQFF
V: TRBV6-5; J: TRBJ2-3; length: 13; D: -; size: -; DNA: TGTGCCACAAACCGGGGTAACACAGATACGCAGTATTTT; CDR3: CATNRGNTDTQYF
V: TRBV12-3/TRBV12-4; J: TRBJ1-2; length: 13; D: -; size: -; DNA: TGTGCCAGCAGTTTGGGGGGGCGGAGTGGCTACACCTTC; CDR3: CASSLGGRSGYTF
V: TRBV11-2; J: TRBJ2-6; length: 15; D: -; size: -; DNA: TGTGCCAGCAGCTTAGGCAGGGTGGGGGCCAACGTCCTGACTTTC; CDR3: CASSLGRVGANVLTF
V: TRBV5-1; J: TRBJ1-6; length: 17; D: -; size: -; DNA: TGCGCCAGCAGCTCTTCCCCGCGGGGCAGTGTAGATTCACCCCTCCACTTT; CDR3: CASSSSPRGSVDSPLHF
V: TRBV29-1; J: TRBJ1-2; length: 11; D: -; size: few; DNA: TGCAGCGTTTTTGAGGGAGTTGGCTACACCTTC; CDR3: CSVFEGVGYTF
V: TRBV27; J: TRBJ2-5; length: 13; D: -; size: -; DNA: TGTGCCAGCAGTTTTGCGGAGGCGGAGACCCAGTACTTC; CDR3: CASSFAEAETQYF
V: TRBV5-1; J: TRBJ2-5; length: 15; D: TRBD2; size: -; DNA: TGCGCCAGCAGCTTGCAGCGGGGACGCCAAGAGACCCAGTACTTC; CDR3: CASSLQRGRQETQYF
V: TRBV7-9; J: TRBJ2-7; length: 17; D: TRBD1; size: -; DNA: TGTGCCAGCAGCTTACGCCCACCGGGACAGGCATGGTACGAGCAGTACTTC; CDR3: CASSLRPPGQAWYEQYF
V: TRBV18; J: TRBJ1-1; length: 15; D: -; size: -; DNA: TGTGCCAGCTCACCACAGACTAACATGAACACTGAAGCTTTCTTT; CDR3: CASSPQTNMNTEAFF
V: TRBV7-9; J: TRBJ1-4; length: 12; D: -; size: -; DNA: TGTGCCAGCGCCGCGGACGGGGGAAAACTGTTTTTT; CDR3: CASAADGGKLFF
V: TRBV9; J: TRBJ2-2; length: 17; D: TRBD2; size: few; DNA: TGTGCCAGCAGCGTAGGGCTAGCGGGGCTTAACACCGGGGAGCTGTTTTTT; CDR3: CASSVGLAGLNTGELFF